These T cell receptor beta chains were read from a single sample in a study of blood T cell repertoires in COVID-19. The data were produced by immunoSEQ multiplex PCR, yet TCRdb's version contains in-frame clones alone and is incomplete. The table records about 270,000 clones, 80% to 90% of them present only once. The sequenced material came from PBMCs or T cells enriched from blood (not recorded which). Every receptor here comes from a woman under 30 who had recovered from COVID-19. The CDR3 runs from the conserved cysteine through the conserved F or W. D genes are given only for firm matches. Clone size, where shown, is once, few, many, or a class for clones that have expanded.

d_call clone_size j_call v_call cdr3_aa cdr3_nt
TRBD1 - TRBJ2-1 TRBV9 CASSQRQGPQSRQFF TGTGCCAGCAGCCAGCGACAGGGCCCCCAGTCACGGCAGTTCTTC
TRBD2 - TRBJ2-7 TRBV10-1 CASSEGLVYEQYF TGCGCCAGCAGTGAGGGACTAGTCTACGAGCAGTACTTC
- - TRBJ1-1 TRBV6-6 CASSSRHRTNTEAFF TGTGCCAGCAGTTCCCGACATAGAACGAACACTGAAGCTTTCTTT
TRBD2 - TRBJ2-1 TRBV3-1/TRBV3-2 CASSSRTSGGAEQFF TGTGCCAGCAGCTCTCGGACTAGCGGGGGGGCTGAGCAGTTCTTC
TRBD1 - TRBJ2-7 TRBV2 CASSDVGQGAGEQYF TGTGCCAGCAGTGACGTCGGACAGGGGGCTGGCGAGCAGTACTTC
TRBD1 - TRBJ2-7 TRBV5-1 CASSAGQGLREQYF TGCGCCAGCAGCGCGGGACAGGGATTGAGGGAGCAGTACTTC
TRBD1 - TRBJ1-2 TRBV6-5 CASRGQGYGYTF TGTGCCAGCAGAGGACAGGGGTATGGCTACACCTTC
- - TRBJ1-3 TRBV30 CAWSVEEEGNTIYF TGTGCCTGGAGTGTGGAGGAAGAGGGAAACACCATATATTTT
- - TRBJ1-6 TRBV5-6 CASSLLEGWNSPLHF TGTGCCAGCAGCTTGCTCGAGGGTTGGAATTCACCCCTCCACTTT
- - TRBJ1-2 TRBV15 CATSRDSYGYTF TGTGCCACCAGCAGGGACAGCTATGGCTACACCTTC
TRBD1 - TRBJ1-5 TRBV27 CASSLRQGVQPQHF TGTGCCAGCAGTTTACGACAGGGTGTCCAGCCCCAGCATTTT
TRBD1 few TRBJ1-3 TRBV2 CASSETITGAGGNTIYF TGTGCCAGCAGTGAGACCATTACAGGGGCCGGGGGAAACACCATATATTTT
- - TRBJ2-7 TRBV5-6 CASSWTRDEQYF TGTGCCAGCAGCTGGACTCGAGACGAGCAGTACTTC
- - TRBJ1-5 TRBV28 CASSPSAGGNQPQHF TGTGCCAGCAGTCCATCGGCGGGTGGCAATCAGCCCCAGCATTTT
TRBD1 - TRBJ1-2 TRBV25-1 CASSRQGEGYGYTF TGTGCCAGCAGCCGACAGGGTGAGGGCTATGGCTACACCTTC
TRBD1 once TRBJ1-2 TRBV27 CASSSLRDRAYGYTF TGTGCCAGCAGTTCATTGAGGGACAGGGCCTATGGCTACACCTTC
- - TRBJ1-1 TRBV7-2 CASSFRNTEAFF TGTGCCAGCAGCTTTAGGAACACTGAAGCTTTCTTT
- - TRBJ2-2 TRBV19 CASSMGGGSSGELFF TGTGCCAGTAGTATGGGCGGGGGCAGCTCCGGGGAGCTGTTTTTT
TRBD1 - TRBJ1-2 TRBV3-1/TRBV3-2 CASSQGGGQGYGYTF TGTGCCAGCAGCCAAGGCGGGGGACAGGGGTATGGCTACACCTTC
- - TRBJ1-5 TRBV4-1 CASSQDGAINQPQHF TGCGCCAGCAGCCAAGATGGGGCAATCAATCAGCCCCAGCATTTT
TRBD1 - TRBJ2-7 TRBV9 CASSPRDSLSYEQYF TGTGCCAGCAGCCCCCGGGACAGTTTATCCTACGAGCAGTACTTC
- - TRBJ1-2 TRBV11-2 CASSLAGANYGYTF TGTGCCAGCAGCTTAGCGGGGGCTAACTATGGCTACACCTTC
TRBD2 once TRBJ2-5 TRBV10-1 CASSPSGATQETQYF TGCGCCAGCAGTCCGAGCGGGGCAACTCAAGAGACCCAGTACTTC
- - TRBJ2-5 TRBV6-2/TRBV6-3 CASSQDSQETQYF TGTGCCAGCAGTCAAGACAGCCAGGAGACCCAGTACTTC
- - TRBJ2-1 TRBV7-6 CASSSQGLFYNEQFF TGTGCCAGCAGCTCACAGGGTCTATTCTACAATGAGCAGTTCTTC
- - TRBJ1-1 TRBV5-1 CASSFGPSGGTEAFF TGCGCCAGCAGCTTTGGCCCTTCGGGAGGCACTGAAGCTTTCTTT
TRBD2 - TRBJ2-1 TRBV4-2 CASSSRTSGGGEQFF TGTGCCAGCAGCTCCCGGACTAGCGGGGGCGGGGAGCAGTTCTTC
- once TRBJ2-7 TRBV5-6 CASRDDQDSPYEQYF TGTGCCAGCAGGGACGACCAGGACAGCCCCTACGAGCAGTACTTC
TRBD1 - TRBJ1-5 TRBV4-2 CASSPSQAARGPQPQHF TGTGCCAGCAGCCCATCCCAGGCCGCCAGGGGGCCTCAGCCCCAGCATTTT
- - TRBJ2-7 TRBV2 CASSEGKSPSYEQYF TGTGCCAGCAGTGAGGGCAAGTCACCGTCCTACGAGCAGTACTTC
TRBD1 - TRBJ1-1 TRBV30 CAWSQVFGTGTPEAFF TGTGCCTGGAGTCAAGTTTTCGGGACAGGAACGCCTGAAGCTTTCTTT
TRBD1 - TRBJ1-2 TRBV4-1 CASSRLDRANYGYTF TGCGCCAGCAGCCGATTGGACAGGGCAAACTATGGCTACACCTTC
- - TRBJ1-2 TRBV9 CASSVGGVGGYYGYTF TGTGCCAGCAGCGTCGGTGGGGTAGGCGGGTACTATGGCTACACCTTC
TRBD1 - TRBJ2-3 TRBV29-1 CSVGLGQGIHGTQYF TGCAGCGTTGGATTGGGACAGGGGATCCATGGTACGCAGTATTTT
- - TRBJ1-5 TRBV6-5 CASSYSRKGSNQPQHF TGTGCCAGCAGTTACTCCCGCAAGGGGAGCAATCAGCCCCAGCATTTT
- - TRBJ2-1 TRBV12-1 CASNPDSAFPEQFF TGTGCCAGCAACCCAGACAGCGCTTTCCCAGAGCAGTTCTTC
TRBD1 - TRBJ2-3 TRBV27 CASRDRGPLADTQYF TGTGCCAGCCGGGACAGGGGGCCCTTGGCTGATACGCAGTATTTT
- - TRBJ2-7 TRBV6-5 CATRTGAYEQYF TGTGCCACGAGGACGGGAGCCTACGAGCAGTACTTC
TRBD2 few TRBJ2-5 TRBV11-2 CASSRGLAGSRVWRETQYF TGTGCCAGCAGCCGGGGACTAGCGGGATCAAGGGTTTGGAGGGAGACCCAGTACTTC
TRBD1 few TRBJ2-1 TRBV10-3 CAISYPGQGINEQFF TGTGCCATCAGTTACCCGGGACAGGGGATCAATGAGCAGTTCTTC
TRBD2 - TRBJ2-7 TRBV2 CASGGLAGNSPVGEQYF TGTGCCAGCGGGGGACTAGCGGGGAATTCGCCGGTGGGCGAGCAGTACTTC
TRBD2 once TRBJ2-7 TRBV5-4 CASSLYPGGEYEQYF TGTGCCAGCAGCTTGTACCCGGGGGGGGAATACGAGCAGTACTTC
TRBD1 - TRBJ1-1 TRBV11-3 CASSLGDRGNGNTEAFF TGTGCCAGCAGCTTAGGGGACAGGGGAAACGGGAACACTGAAGCTTTCTTT
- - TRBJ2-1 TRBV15 CATSRDIRRAYNEQFF TGTGCCACCAGCAGAGATATACGGAGGGCCTACAATGAGCAGTTCTTC
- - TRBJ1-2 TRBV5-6 CASSLGQGPYGYTF TGTGCCAGCAGCTTGGGGCAGGGGCCCTATGGCTACACCTTC
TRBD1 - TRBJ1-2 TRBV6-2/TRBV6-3 CASSYQGQDHYGYTF TGTGCCAGCAGTTATCAAGGACAGGACCACTATGGCTACACCTTC
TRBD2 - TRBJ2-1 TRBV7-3 CASSRAGGATYNEQFF TGTGCCAGCAGCCGAGCGGGGGGCGCAACGTACAATGAGCAGTTCTTC
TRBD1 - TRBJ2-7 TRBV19 CASSIEGTAIYEQYF TGTGCCAGTAGTATAGAAGGGACAGCGATCTACGAGCAGTACTTC
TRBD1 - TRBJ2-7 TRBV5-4 CASSLALDRVSYEQYF TGTGCCAGCAGCTTGGCCTTGGACAGGGTCTCCTACGAGCAGTACTTC
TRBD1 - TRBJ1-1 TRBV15 CATSRGPHQGDLTEAFF TGTGCCACCAGCAGAGGTCCCCACCAGGGGGACCTCACTGAAGCTTTCTTT
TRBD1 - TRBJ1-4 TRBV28 CASNYRGGTGIRELFF TGTGCCAGCAATTACAGAGGCGGGACAGGGATCAGGGAACTGTTTTTT
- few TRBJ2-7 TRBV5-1 CASREQLSYEQYF TGCGCCAGCCGGGAACAACTCTCCTACGAGCAGTACTTC
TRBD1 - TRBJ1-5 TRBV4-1 CASSQGAGTVYSNQPQHF TGCGCCAGCAGCCAAGGCGCCGGGACAGTCTATAGCAATCAGCCCCAGCATTTT